This T cell receptor (beta chain) was retrieved from a study of response to subunit inactivated influenza vaccine. TCRdb itself ran the RT-PCR reads through MiXCR, one entry per CDR3 protein. Among hundreds of thousands of distinct CDR3 sequences listed, 15% to 17% were seen once. From germline, CDR1 is SGHAT and CDR2 FQNNGV. With 1 base removed from V and 0 bases from J, the gap between germline ends came to 11 bases. CDR3 length equals 16 residues. Study results and caveats: There was a suggestion from the authors that each seasonal influenza vaccination recruits few new T cells.

This clonotype was seen a few times. What it binds is unknown. The V and J genes are TRBV11-2 and TRBJ2-3; D uncertain. The sequence came from a man aged 50 or older who received an inactivated influenza vaccine. Sequenced material: PBMCs from blood, taken 11 to 12 days after vaccination. CDR3 in DNA: TGTGCCAGCAGCTTAGTTTTGGGTTTTAGCACAGATACGCAGTATTTT. Its protein is CASSLVLGFSTDTQYF.